This TCR beta chain was identified during a study of cytomegalovirus exposure and HLA in healthy donors. The CDR3 runs to 15 residues. Trimming cost V 1 base and J 0 bases, with 7 bases left between them. The germline gives CDR1 SGHAT, CDR2 FQDESV (reference sequence). It was with 60 Vbeta and 13 Jbeta primers that the PCR ran. Measured with immunoSEQ multiplex PCR; TCRdb has only the in-frame clones, and not every one. The sample shows around 53,000 clones, around 80% of them seen only once. The sample comprised PBMCs. J is TRBJ2-1 and V is TRBV11-1, with a possible D match to TRBD1 (6 bases). This clonotype originated in a man aged 50-60 years in good health and CMV-seronegative. The CDR3 DNA reads TGTGCCAGCAGCTTAGGGGGGCCCTCCTACAATGAGCAGTTCTTC. Amino acids: CASSLGGPSYNEQFF.